The 14 T cell receptor beta chains given below trace back to one sample, sequenced in a study of blood T cells in healthy people across ages (dated by TCRdb to 2015 to 2017). Library creation used 5' RACE. Instrument on record: Illumina HiSeq 2500. A second PCR of about 6 to 12 cycles was run with a J-beta primer mix and a sample-barcoded 5' primer. TCRdb cleaned the public reads at Q25 with fastp, built clones with MiXCR and kept in-frame beta chains. Under each unique CDR3 protein, matching rows form one entry showing the most common genes and DNA. This sample gives hundreds of thousands of distinct CDR3 sequences in total; under 25% of them show up just once. The leading ten clones occupy more than 3% of the sample. Sequences were obtained from blood. The receptors derive from a man aged 70-80 years in good health.

The chain carries TRBV6-5 and TRBJ2-7; 10 positions agree with TRBD2. With 6 bases clipped from V and 4 bases from J, the junction kept 3 bases outside the gene matches. The CDR3 sequence is 13 residues long. Per the germline V gene, CDR1 is MNHEY and CDR2 is SVGAGI. The CDR3 here is CASRVAGGYEQYF. DNA of the CDR3: TGTGCCAGCAGGGTAGCGGGAGGATACGAGCAGTACTTC.

V usage is TRBV5-1 and J usage is TRBJ2-5; 8 bases are a match to TRBD2. Trimming cost V 4 bases and J 3 bases; bases outside gene matches: 8. CDR1 and CDR2 from the germline V gene are SGHRS and YFSETQ. CDR3 size: 15 residues. The CDR3 sequence: CASSQGGAGEETQYF. In nucleotides, the CDR3 is TGCGCCAGCAGCCAGGGTGGAGCGGGAGAAGAGACCCAGTACTTC.

This clonotype has more than one count but fewer than ten. The chain recombines TRBV28 with TRBJ2-4, with TRBD2 matching 7 bases. The CDR3 consists of 15 residues. V gave up 5 bases and J gave up 9 bases; unmatched junction bases: 13. CDR1 and CDR2 (germline): MDHEN, SYDVKM. The CDR3 region is CASSGGSLESSIQYF. In DNA, the CDR3 is TGTGCCAGCAGTGGCGGGAGCCTAGAATCGAGCATTCAGTACTTC.

This clonotype occurred a few times. The chain joins TRBV7-9 to TRBJ2-1; D call uncertain. Germline values: CDR1 SEHNR, CDR2 FQNEAQ (reference sequence). CDR3 length: 14 amino acids. V shed 5 bases and J shed 2 bases, with 10 bases lying between them. CDR3: CASSGDLPYNEQFF. CDR3 nucleotides: TGTGCCAGCAGCGGGGATCTCCCCTACAATGAGCAGTTCTTC.

This clonotype was found a few times. The gene calls are TRBV7-6 and TRBJ1-5; the D is unclear. Germline assignment: CDR1 SGHVS and CDR2 FNYEAQ. CDR3 length: 13 amino acids. Trimming removed 5 bases from V and 7 bases from J, with 12 bases in between. The CDR3 sequence is CASSLDTGQPQHF. The DNA of the CDR3 is TGTGCCAGCAGCCTCGACACGGGGCAGCCCCAGCATTTT.

This clonotype was observed a handful of times. A read error may account for a junction end that differs from germline. The rearrangement links TRBV10-3 to TRBJ2-7; D is uncertain. This CDR3 has 13 residues. CDR1 ENHRY and CDR2 SYGVKD come from the germline V gene. CDR3 residues: CAITETHLYEQYF. CDR3 DNA sequence: TGTGCCATCACTGAGACTCATTTGTACGAGCAGTACTTC.

The chain links TRBV5-5 to TRBJ1-3; D ambiguous. Per the germline V gene, CDR1 is SGHKS and CDR2 is YYEKEE (reference sequence). The germline V and J ends were trimmed by 5 bases and 0 bases, with 9 bases remaining between them. The CDR3 runs to 14 residues. CDR3 nucleotides: TGTGCCAGCAGTACAGAAACCTCTGGAAACACCATATATTTT. It encodes CASSTETSGNTIYF.

This clonotype was counted at least ten times. The J gene is TRBJ2-7, the V gene TRBV6-5; 9 bases align to TRBD1. The CDR3 runs 14 residues. The germline V gene encodes CDR1 MNHEY and CDR2 SVGAGI. V shed 5 bases, J shed 6 bases, and the junction held 8 bases outside the gene matches. The CDR3 region has the DNA TGTGCCAGCAGTCCCCCGGGACAGGGTCCCGAGCAGTACTTC. This codes for CASSPPGQGPEQYF.

The table lists this clonotype with a few counts. The chain uses TRBV28 and TRBJ1-5; TRBD1 matches 9 bases. The V gene end was trimmed by 8 bases and the J gene end by 4 bases; junction bases not matched to a gene: 9. The CDR3 is 15 residues long. Germline-derived CDR1 and CDR2 are MDHEN and SYDVKM. CDR3 residues: CASLARDRVNQPQHF. The CDR3 region has the DNA TGTGCCAGCTTAGCCCGGGACAGGGTTAATCAGCCCCAGCATTTT.

This sequence joins TRBV5-1 and TRBJ2-3; D unresolved. Trimming took 0 bases from V and 6 from J, leaving 14 bases between them. This CDR3 region has 15 residues. CDR1 and CDR2 from the germline V gene are SGHRS and YFSETQ. As DNA, the CDR3 is TGCGCCAGCAGCTTGGCCGCCGGCCCCGGCGATACGCAGTATTTT. As protein: CASSLAAGPGDTQYF.

This clonotype was found a few times. A read error may produce the germline difference seen at one junction end. V usage is TRBV7-2 and J usage is TRBJ2-7, with 7 bases matching TRBD2. Germline V CDR1 and CDR2: SGHTA, FQGNSA. The CDR3 extends over 11 amino acids. DNA for the CDR3: TGTGCCAGCAGCGTAGCGGGCGAGCAGTACTTC. It yields the protein CASSVAGEQYF.

The sample holds a few counts of this clonotype. The CDR3 DNA follows: TGTGCCAGCAGTTACTACTCTGACCTCGAGCAGTTCTTC. As protein: CASSYYSDLEQFF. The chain recombines TRBV6-2 or TRBV6-3 with TRBJ2-1; D is uncertain. Trimming shortened V by 1 base and J by 10 bases, and 11 bases separated the two germline ends. There are 13 residues in the CDR3. Germline V gene sequence: CDR1 MNHEY, CDR2 SVGEGT.

In this sample, this clonotype turned up many times. The chain employs TRBV12-3 or TRBV12-4 and TRBJ2-1; 7 bases fit TRBD2. The CDR3 sequence is 15 residues long. Trimming cost V 3 bases and J 8 bases; bases outside gene matches: 10. The CDR3 DNA is TGTGCCAGCAGTTTCGGCGGGAGCTACGGCGATGAGCAGTTCTTC. It is translated as CASSFGGSYGDEQFF.

A few counts support this clonotype. The chain uses TRBV28 and TRBJ1-3; D uncertain. The CDR3 totals 11 residues. Germline CDR1 MDHEN, CDR2 SYDVKM. Trimming pared 6 bases from V and 8 bases from J, leaving 8 bases between. DNA of the CDR3: TGTGCCAGCAGATTTGAGTACACCATATATTTT. As protein: CASRFEYTIYF.